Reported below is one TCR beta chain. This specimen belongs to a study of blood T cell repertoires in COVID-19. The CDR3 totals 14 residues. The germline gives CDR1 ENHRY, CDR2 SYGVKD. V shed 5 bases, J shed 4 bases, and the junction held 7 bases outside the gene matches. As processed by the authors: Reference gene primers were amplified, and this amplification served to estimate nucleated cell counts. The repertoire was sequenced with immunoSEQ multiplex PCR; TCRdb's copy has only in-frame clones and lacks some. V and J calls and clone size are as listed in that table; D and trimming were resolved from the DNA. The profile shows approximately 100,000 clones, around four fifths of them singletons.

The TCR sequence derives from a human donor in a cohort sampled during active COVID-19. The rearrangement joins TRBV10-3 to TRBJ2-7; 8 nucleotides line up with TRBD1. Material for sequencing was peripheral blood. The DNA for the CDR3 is TGTGCCATCAGTACCGCCGGGACAGGATACGAGCAGTACTTC. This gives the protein CAISTAGTGYEQYF.